The table lists the clone carrying this T cell receptor beta chain with a few counts. The target antigen is unknown. This sample is part of a study of response to subunit inactivated influenza vaccine. Whole-study findings and limits: Only a handful of new T cells, the authors suggested, are recruited with each seasonal influenza vaccination.

A single record per CDR3 protein comes from TCRdb applying MiXCR to the RT-PCR reads. The table shows almost 250,000 distinct CDR3 sequences, with 12% occurring only once. The CDR3 loop spans 13 amino acids. V lost 2 bases and J lost 9, with 11 bases in between. Germline lookup yields CDR1 SGHDN and CDR2 FVKESK. The TCR originated in a man in his fifties who received an inactivated influenza vaccine. The V and J genes are TRBV14 and TRBJ2-1; TRBD2 is a possible D gene (6 bases). The specimen comprised non-naive T cells sorted from PBMCs, sampled roughly 15 days before vaccination. This CDR3 reads CASSQREQGEQFF. The CDR3 DNA follows: TGTGCCAGCAGCCAACGGGAGCAGGGTGAGCAGTTCTTC. The complete variable domain, with remaining parts taken from reference TRBV14 and TRBJ2-1, reads EAGVTQFPSHSVIEKGQTVTLRCDPISGHDNLYWYRRVMGKEIKFLLHFVKESKQDESGMPNNRFLAERTGGTYSTLKVQPAELEDSGVYFCASSQREQGEQFFGPGTRLTVL.